The T cell receptor (beta chain) described here comes from a study of T-cell reconstitution after alpha-beta-depleted transplantation in children. The library targeted TCRbeta and was prepared with unique molecular identifiers. MiXCR, applied by TCRdb to the PCR reads, yields one record per CDR3 protein. The top ten clones hold around 5.8% of a sample with about 480,000 distinct CDR3 sequences, roughly an eighth of them seen once. The sample here was PBMCs from the stem cell graft donor, taken from the stem cell graft. The TCR was taken from a human donor who donated a stem cell graft to a child with combined immunodeficiency.

The CDR3 is CSVIRGRETQYF. The CDR3 DNA is TGCAGCGTCATAAGGGGACGGGAGACCCAGTACTTC. The V and J genes are TRBV29-1 and TRBJ2-5, with D perhaps given as TRBD1 or TRBD2 (5 bases each). Germline V gene lookup returns CDR1 SQVTM and CDR2 ANQGSEA. The V end was cut by 6 bases, the J end by 5 bases, with 13 bases between. The CDR3 sequence is 12 residues long.